This is a list of T cell receptor beta chains from one sample in a study of CD8 T cells in ankylosing spondylitis. TCRdb re-derived calls from the 5' RACE reads in MiXCR, one entry per CDR3 protein. The sample has 670,000 or so distinct CDR3 sequences; around a fifth are singletons. The specimen was blood, either unsorted or a sorted T cell fraction (not recorded which). The receptors derive from a male donor with ankylosing spondylitis. Both conserved end residues are part of each CDR3. D genes are given only for firm matches. Size is omitted from some rows. Given values are once, few, many or a class for expanded clones.

V,D,size,J,CDR3,DNA
TRBV7-9,.,few,TRBJ1-2,CASSPASRLYGYTF,TGTGCCAGCTCCCCTGCTTCCCGGCTCTATGGCTACACCTTC
TRBV27,TRBD1,.,TRBJ1-1,CASSASTGDEAFF,TGTGCCAGCAGTGCCTCGACAGGGGACGAAGCTTTCTTT
TRBV28,.,few,TRBJ1-4,CASSLYWVRGPPEKLFF,TGTGCCAGCAGTTTATATTGGGTGCGGGGACCCCCTGAAAAACTGTTTTTT
TRBV13,.,few,TRBJ1-6,CASSGTGGSYNSPLHF,TGTGCCAGCTCCGGGACTGGAGGCTCCTATAATTCACCCCTCCACTTT
TRBV20-1,.,many,TRBJ2-4,CSALDGSVAKNIQYF,TGCAGTGCCTTGGACGGCTCAGTAGCCAAAAACATTCAGTACTTC
TRBV7-3,.,.,TRBJ2-3,CASSLTPGQGPSDTQYF,TGTGCCAGCAGCTTAACTCCGGGGCAGGGCCCATCAGATACGCAGTATTTT
TRBV5-1,.,.,TRBJ2-1,CASSLAGSGLGLDEQFF,TGCGCCAGCAGCTTGGCCGGGAGTGGGTTAGGTTTAGATGAGCAGTTCTTC
TRBV18,.,.,TRBJ2-7,CASSGGTSYEQYF,TGTGCCAGCTCGGGGGGGACAAGCTACGAGCAGTACTTC
TRBV2,.,few,TRBJ1-3,CASSGGLGGGVNSGNTIYF,TGTGCCAGCAGTGGGGGTCTTGGGGGTGGTGTGAACTCTGGAAACACCATATATTTT
TRBV24-1,TRBD2,.,TRBJ2-3,CATRLAGALFMKTQYF,TGTGCCACAAGACTAGCGGGAGCCCTCTTCATGAAGACGCAGTATTTT
TRBV20-1,.,.,TRBJ2-1,CSARYSGSYNEQFF,TGCAGTGCTAGATATAGCGGCTCCTACAATGAGCAGTTCTTC
TRBV12-3/TRBV12-4,TRBD1,.,TRBJ2-7,CASLKQGAGHEQYF,TGTGCCAGCCTGAAACAGGGGGCTGGTCACGAGCAGTACTTC
TRBV5-1,TRBD1,.,TRBJ2-3,CASSLDGQGGADTQYF,TGCGCCAGCAGCTTGGATGGACAGGGGGGCGCAGATACGCAGTATTTT
TRBV7-7,TRBD1,many,TRBJ2-2,CASSRGQGNTGELFF,TGTGCTAGCAGCCGAGGACAGGGGAACACCGGGGAGCTGTTTTTT
TRBV5-1,TRBD2,.,TRBJ2-3,CASSLPPPTSGSADTQYF,TGCGCCAGCAGCTTGCCCCCCCCGACTAGCGGGAGTGCAGATACGCAGTATTTT
TRBV20-1,.,few,TRBJ2-7,CSARDGSEQYF,TGCAGTGCTAGAGACGGTAGCGAGCAGTACTTC
TRBV12-3/TRBV12-4,.,many,TRBJ2-1,CASSFGPMAYNEQFF,TGTGCCAGCAGTTTTGGACCAATGGCCTACAATGAGCAGTTCTTC
TRBV5-5,TRBD2,.,TRBJ2-3,CASSFLSSGRTDTQYF,TGTGCCAGCAGCTTCCTTTCCAGCGGGAGAACAGATACGCAGTATTTT
TRBV4-1,.,.,TRBJ1-2,CASSQVGDYGYTF,TGCGCCAGCAGCCAAGTAGGAGACTATGGCTACACCTTC
TRBV12-3/TRBV12-4,TRBD2,few,TRBJ2-1,CASSLVGTSGGGEFF,TGTGCCAGCAGTTTAGTGGGGACTAGCGGGGGCGGAGAGTTCTTC
TRBV24-1,.,.,TRBJ1-1,CATSGPGGMNTEAFF,TGTGCCACCAGTGGGCCTGGGGGCATGAACACTGAAGCTTTCTTT
TRBV6-2/TRBV6-3,.,.,TRBJ2-6,CASSLGTTGANVLTF,TGTGCCAGCAGCCTCGGGACAACTGGGGCCAACGTCCTGACTTTC
TRBV6-5,.,many,TRBJ1-1,CASSYSVRDTRRGEAFF,TGTGCCAGCAGTTACTCTGTCCGGGACACCCGGCGGGGTGAAGCTTTCTTT
TRBV7-3,TRBD2,few,TRBJ2-1,CASSLMGGGAHEQFF,TGTGCCAGCAGCTTAATGGGCGGGGGGGCACATGAGCAGTTCTTC
TRBV6-2/TRBV6-3,TRBD2,many,TRBJ2-1,CASTKTLAGSYNEQFF,TGTGCCAGCACCAAGACTCTAGCGGGATCCTACAATGAGCAGTTCTTC
TRBV29-1,TRBD1,.,TRBJ2-7,CSVVARDRVSYEQYF,TGCAGCGTTGTTGCCCGCGACAGGGTATCTTACGAGCAGTACTTC
TRBV27,.,few,TRBJ2-3,CASRRGNTDTQYF,TGTGCCAGCAGGCGGGGTAACACAGATACGCAGTATTTT
TRBV9,.,.,TRBJ2-5,CASSVEGRFQETQYF,TGTGCCAGCAGCGTAGAGGGGCGGTTCCAAGAGACCCAGTACTTC
TRBV7-2,TRBD2,many,TRBJ2-7,CASSRAGVNEQYF,TGTGCCAGCAGCCGCGCGGGAGTTAACGAGCAGTACTTC
TRBV7-8,TRBD2,.,TRBJ2-2,CASSPLGTSGIAGELFF,TGTGCCAGCAGCCCCCTCGGGACTAGCGGGATTGCCGGGGAGCTGTTTTTT
TRBV18,TRBD2,few,TRBJ2-2,CASSPRPGLATGELFF,TGTGCCAGCTCACCACGACCGGGACTAGCGACCGGGGAGCTGTTTTTT
TRBV20-1,.,few,TRBJ2-1,CSAKSVGASDAEQFF,TGCAGTGCCAAAAGCGTGGGGGCCAGCGATGCTGAGCAGTTCTTC
TRBV7-2,.,.,TRBJ2-7,CASSLSSEPFYEQYF,TGTGCCAGCAGCTTATCGTCCGAACCCTTCTACGAGCAGTACTTC
TRBV7-9,TRBD1,few,TRBJ2-4,CASSLTRQGRAKNIQYF,TGTGCCAGCAGCTTAACCCGACAGGGACGGGCCAAAAACATTCAGTACTTC
TRBV12-3/TRBV12-4,.,.,TRBJ1-4,CASSLKGIVSANEKLFF,TGTGCCAGCAGTTTAAAGGGGATAGTGTCAGCTAATGAAAAACTGTTTTTT
TRBV20-1,TRBD1,few,TRBJ2-4,CSARPVKPGQLAKNIQYF,TGCAGTGCTCGACCTGTCAAACCGGGACAGTTAGCCAAAAACATTCAGTACTTC
TRBV12-3/TRBV12-4,TRBD1,.,TRBJ1-4,CASSLSSRQGAEKLFF,TGTGCCAGCAGTTTAAGTAGTCGACAGGGGGCAGAAAAACTGTTTTTT
TRBV6-1,.,few,TRBJ2-5,CASSGGTARGTPLGTQYF,TGTGCCAGCAGTGGGGGGACCGCTCGGGGGACCCCTCTTGGGACCCAGTACTTC
TRBV20-1,.,.,TRBJ1-1,CSARGRLNTEAFF,TGCAGTGCTAGGGGCAGGCTGAACACTGAAGCTTTCTTT